What follows is one T cell receptor beta chain and its context. The antigen remains unidentified. This sample stems from a study of T cells in localized non-small cell lung cancer. Germline loops: CDR1 SGHNT, CDR2 YENEEA. Trimming cost V 6 bases and J 2 bases, with 16 bases left between them. This CDR3 has 15 amino acids. TCRdb's copy holds only in-frame clones and misses some; the assay was immunoSEQ multiplex PCR. The repertoire holds nearly 40,000 clones, approximately 86% seen once, with about 4% in the top ten. Study-level results: Higher adjacent-lung clonality was associated with shorter survival. Adjacent lung exhibited a median of 57 among the 100 most abundant tumor clones. Exceeding tumor, uninvolved adjacent lung had the highest T cell clonality. Multi-region tumor sequencing was not done, so intratumor heterogeneity could not be excluded.

The origin of this receptor is a man between 18 and 50 years old with stage I lung adenocarcinoma. The chain couples TRBV11-3 to TRBJ2-5, with D maybe TRBD1 (5 bases). The sample was peripheral blood, taken before any cancer treatment. The chain's CDR3 is CASSGSGLDQETQYF. The CDR3 nucleotides read TGTGCCAGCAGTGGTTCAGGGTTAGATCAAGAGACCCAGTACTTC.